The rows below give T cell receptor beta chains drawn from one sample of a study of blood T cell repertoires in COVID-19. Some clones are missing from TCRdb's copy, which holds only in-frame ones; the method was immunoSEQ multiplex PCR. The sample shows about 150,000 clones, just under 85% of them seen only once. Specimen: peripheral blood. These receptors were obtained from a woman aged 60-75 years with acute or convalescent COVID-19. CDR3s include the opening cysteine and the closing phenylalanine or tryptophan. The D gene is left open where the match is weak. Only part of the rows carry a size: once, few, many, or a class if the clone is expanded.

clone_size j_call v_call d_call cdr3_nt cdr3_aa
. TRBJ1-1 TRBV6-5 TRBD1 TGTGCCAGCAGTTGGGACAGGGGAATGAACACTGAAGCTTTCTTT CASSWDRGMNTEAFF
. TRBJ2-2 TRBV2 . TGTGCCAGCGCGTGGGGGCCTGGGGAGCTGTTTTTT CASAWGPGELFF
. TRBJ1-2 TRBV5-4 . TGTGCCAGCAGCTTTGATCTACAGGGAATTGGGGGCTACACCTTC CASSFDLQGIGGYTF
. TRBJ2-5 TRBV2 . TGTGCCAGCAGTGAGTACGGCGTAGGGGGAGAGACCCAGTACTTC CASSEYGVGGETQYF
many TRBJ1-5 TRBV7-8 . TGTGCCAGCAGCTCCCTTGGGCGTCAGACAGGATCGAAGAATCAGCCCCAGCATTTT CASSSLGRQTGSKNQPQHF
. TRBJ1-3 TRBV10-2 . TGCGCCAGCAGGGAGACAGGTATCGGAAACACCATATATTTT CASRETGIGNTIYF
once TRBJ2-2 TRBV5-4 TRBD1 TGTGCCACTCAGACAGGGGCGAACACCGGGGAGCTGTTTTTT CATQTGANTGELFF
. TRBJ2-5 TRBV7-8 . TGTGCCAGCAGCTTAGTGCCCGCGGGGTATCAAGAGACCCAGTACTTC CASSLVPAGYQETQYF
. TRBJ2-2 TRBV12-5 TRBD2 TGTGCTAGTGGTCCATGGACTAGCGGGGGCGACACCGGGGAGCTGTTTTTT CASGPWTSGGDTGELFF
. TRBJ1-2 TRBV3-1/TRBV3-2 TRBD1 TGTGCCAGCAGCCCGCAGACAGGGCCCCTGACTTTTACCTTC CASSPQTGPLTFTF
. TRBJ1-2 TRBV10-2 TRBD1 TGCGCCAGCAGTCTCGACAGGGTCGGCTACACCTTC CASSLDRVGYTF
few TRBJ2-3 TRBV6-4 TRBD2 TGTGCCAGCAGTGAGACTAGCGGGGGTACCACAGATACGCAGTATTTT CASSETSGGTTDTQYF
. TRBJ2-5 TRBV5-1 . TGCGCCAGTCTTCCGGGGACACCCGGGCAAGAGACCCAGTACTTC CASLPGTPGQETQYF
once TRBJ1-2 TRBV28 TRBD1 TGTGCCAGCAGTTTCCAAGGGGGCAACTATGGCTACACCTTC CASSFQGGNYGYTF
few TRBJ1-4 TRBV4-1 TRBD1 TGCGCCAGCAGCCAGGGATTAGTGACAGGGCCGAATGAAAAACTGTTTTTT CASSQGLVTGPNEKLFF